One sample yielded the 27 T cell receptor beta chains listed below, sequenced in a study of blood T cell repertoires in COVID-19. Method: immunoSEQ multiplex PCR; TCRdb's copy keeps in-frame clones and lacks some. The sample shows 65,000 to 70,000 clones, 79% of them seen only once. Sequencing was performed on peripheral blood. The receptor source for this set is a man in his 60s with acute or convalescent COVID-19.

This clone was counted between two and nine times. This sequence joins TRBV5-1 and TRBJ2-1; D is undetermined. Trimming cost V 0 bases and J 5 bases, with 9 bases left between them. The CDR3 sequence is 14 residues long. Germline V gives CDR1 SGHRS, CDR2 YFSETQ. The CDR3 nucleotides read TGCGCCAGCAGCTTGGTAGTCGGAGACAATGAGCAGTTCTTC. Encoded protein: CASSLVVGDNEQFF.

The rearrangement links TRBV9 to TRBJ2-7; 7 nucleotides line up with TRBD1. Trimming at V came to 4 bases and at J to 1 base, leaving 5 bases not matched to a gene. This CDR3 contains 14 residues. The germline CDR1 and CDR2 sequences are SGDLS and YYNGEE. The CDR3: CASSPTTGSYEQYF. CDR3 coding DNA: TGTGCCAGCAGCCCAACGACAGGGTCCTACGAGCAGTACTTC. Full variable domain (missing parts from reference TRBV9 and TRBJ2-7): DSGVTQTPKHLITATGQRVTLRCSPRSGDLSVYWYQQSLDQGLQFLIQYYNGEERAKGNILERFSAQQFPDLHSELNLSSLELGDSALYFCASSPTTGSYEQYFGPGTRLTVT.

This clone was picked up a small number of times. The CDR3 DNA sequence: TGTGCCAGTAGTCGACCGGGATCCCCCCATTCACCCCTCCACTTT. This codes for CASSRPGSPHSPLHF. The chain uses TRBV19 and TRBJ1-6, with unresolved D. Germline V gives CDR1 LNHDA, CDR2 SQIVND (reference sequence). The CDR3 is 15 amino acids. V was trimmed by 5 bases and J by 8 bases, leaving 16 bases between them.

CDR3 loop: CSASLLAGGRYGYTF. CDR3 sequence (DNA): TGCAGTGCTAGTTTGTTGGCAGGGGGACGGTATGGCTACACCTTC. The chain couples TRBV20-1 to TRBJ1-2, with 7 bases aligning to TRBD1. The germline gives CDR1 DFQATT, CDR2 SNEGSKA (reference sequence). With 3 bases clipped from V and 5 bases from J, the junction kept 12 bases outside the gene matches. The CDR3 contains 15 residues.

The chain links TRBV6-4 to TRBJ2-3; TRBD1 agrees at 7 bases. After removal of 5 bases from V and 3 bases from J, the junction contained 2 bases not matched to a gene. CDR3 length: 13 amino acids. Germline assignment: CDR1 MRHNA and CDR2 SNTAGT. The CDR3: CASSQDRTDTQYF. The CDR3 DNA sequence: TGTGCCAGCAGTCAGGACAGGACAGATACGCAGTATTTT.

The J gene is TRBJ1-4, the V gene TRBV6-5, with 7 bases matching TRBD1. The junction had 10 bases not matched to a gene; V was cut back by 6 bases and J by 6 bases. Germline loops: CDR1 MNHEY, CDR2 SVGAGI. This CDR3 has 15 residues. CDR3 sequence reads: CASRSNRGWDEKLFF. The CDR3 region has the DNA TGTGCCAGCAGATCCAACAGGGGATGGGATGAAAAACTGTTTTTT.

The chain uses TRBV4-2 and TRBJ2-3; 15 nucleotides line up with TRBD2. This CDR3 has 18 amino acids. Trimming cost V 4 bases and J 2 bases; bases outside gene matches: 7. Per the germline V gene, CDR1 is LGHNA and CDR2 is YNFKEQ. The CDR3 DNA sequence: TGTGCCAGCAGCCCCGGACTAGCGGGGGGGCAGGCCACAGATACGCAGTATTTT. Encoded protein: CASSPGLAGGQATDTQYF.

This sequence joins TRBV6-5 and TRBJ1-5; 7 bases are a match to TRBD1. V lost 2 bases and J lost 5; bases outside the gene matches: 0. This CDR3 spans 13 amino acids. CDR1 and CDR2 (germline): MNHEY, SVGAGI. The DNA for the CDR3 is TGTGCCAGCAGTTACAGGGGGCATCAGCCCCAGCATTTT. This encodes CASSYRGHQPQHF.

V is TRBV20-1 and J is TRBJ1-2, with TRBD1 matching over 7 bases. Germline V gene lookup returns CDR1 DFQATT and CDR2 SNEGSKA (reference sequence). The CDR3 is 14 residues long. Trimming at V came to 3 bases and at J to 6 bases, leaving 10 bases not matched to a gene. CDR3 residues: CSASQDRELHGYTF. Here the CDR3 DNA reads TGCAGTGCTAGTCAAGACAGGGAATTGCATGGCTACACCTTC.

V is TRBV5-6 and J is TRBJ1-5; D is possibly TRBD1 (5 bases). V was cut by 0 bases and J by 1 base, with 8 bases left in between. CDR3 length equals 15 residues. The germline V gene has CDR1 SGHDT and CDR2 YYEEEE. The CDR3 DNA is TGTGCCAGCAGCTTGGGGTACAGGAGCAATCAGCCCCAGCATTTT. Amino acids: CASSLGYRSNQPQHF. The entire variable domain, with the rest obtained from reference TRBV5-6 and TRBJ1-5, is as follows: DAGVTQSPTHLIKTRGQQVTLRCSPKSGHDTVSWYQQALGQGPQFIFQYYEEEERQRGNFPDRFSGHQFPNYSSELNVNALLLGDSALYLCASSLGYRSNQPQHFGDGTRLSIL.

V is TRBV2 and J is TRBJ1-4; D possibly corresponds to TRBD1 (5 bases). Deletions cut 7 bases from V and 6 bases from J, with 18 bases between. Germline CDR1 and CDR2: SNHLY and FYNNEI. The CDR3 length is 15 residues. This CDR3 is CASTRWAGPDEKLFF. The CDR3 bases are TGTGCCAGCACACGGTGGGCAGGGCCGGATGAAAAACTGTTTTTT.

This rearrangement joins TRBV7-2 to TRBJ1-1; D perhaps matches TRBD1 (5 bases). The CDR3 extends over 18 amino acids. V gave up 1 base and J gave up 1 base, with 19 bases separating them. Germline lookup yields CDR1 SGHTA and CDR2 FQGNSA. CDR3 coding DNA: TGTGCCAGCAGCTTAGATACTTTGACAGTCGATTGGAACACTGAAGCTTTCTTT. It translates to CASSLDTLTVDWNTEAFF.

The chain links TRBV5-1 to TRBJ2-1, with 8 bases aligning to TRBD2. The CDR3 has 16 residues. Looked up from germline, CDR1 is SGHRS and CDR2 is YFSETQ. Trimming at V came to 0 bases and at J to 7 bases, leaving 9 bases not matched to a gene. The CDR3 loop reads CASSLVGLALMNEQFF. CDR3 DNA: TGCGCCAGCAGCTTGGTTGGACTAGCCCTTATGAATGAGCAGTTCTTC. The complete variable domain, with remaining parts taken from reference TRBV5-1 and TRBJ2-1, reads KAGVTQTPRYLIKTRGQQVTLSCSPISGHRSVSWYQQTPGQGLQFLFEYFSETQRNKGNFPGRFSGRQFSNSRSEMNVSTLELGDSALYLCASSLVGLALMNEQFFGPGTRLTVL.

The chain carries TRBV29-1 and TRBJ1-1, with D perhaps matching TRBD1 (5 bases). The CDR3 extends over 13 amino acids. Germline lookup yields CDR1 SQVTM and CDR2 ANQGSEA. V lost 7 bases to trimming and J lost 0 bases, with 12 bases between them. The CDR3 sequence is CSGKGRVNTEAFF. The CDR3 DNA reads as TGCAGCGGTAAGGGCAGGGTGAACACTGAAGCTTTCTTT.

V and J are TRBV15 and TRBJ2-1; 7 bases align to TRBD1. CDR1 LNHNV and CDR2 YYDKDF come from the germline V gene (reference sequence). V was clipped by 4 bases and J by 0 bases; unmatched bases: 6. There are 16 residues in the CDR3. CDR3 nucleotides: TGTGCCACCAGCAAGGGGGCACGGAGCTCCTACAATGAGCAGTTCTTC. Protein: CATSKGARSSYNEQFF.

In its sample, this clone was seen once. This chain joins TRBV18 and TRBJ1-4, with D possibly being TRBD1 (6 bases). From germline, CDR1 is KGHSH and CDR2 LQKENI. The V end lost 5 bases, the J end lost 4 bases, and 14 bases lay between the germline ends. This CDR3 spans 15 amino acids. For the CDR3, the DNA is TGTGCCAGCTCAGCCTCTACAGGGATTAATGAAAAACTGTTTTTT. This sequence encodes CASSASTGINEKLFF.

The chain combines TRBV6-5 with TRBJ1-3; the D gene is possibly TRBD1 (6 bases). Trimming removed 6 bases at V and 3 bases at J, with 12 bases between. Per the germline V gene, CDR1 is MNHEY and CDR2 is SVGAGI. The CDR3 covers 14 residues. The CDR3 DNA follows: TGTGCCAGCAGGATAACAGGGTTTGGAAACACCATATATTTT. Protein: CASRITGFGNTIYF.

The chain employs TRBV20-1 and TRBJ1-2, with 8 nucleotides matching TRBD1. V shed 3 bases, J shed 4 bases, and the junction held 7 bases outside the gene matches. Germline values: CDR1 DFQATT, CDR2 SNEGSKA (reference sequence). This CDR3 is 14 amino acids long. CDR3 protein: CSASPQQGGYGYTF. The CDR3 coding sequence is TGCAGTGCTAGTCCCCAACAGGGGGGCTATGGCTACACCTTC.

The V call is TRBV7-2, the J call TRBJ2-1; D might be TRBD2 (6 bases). There are 15 residues in the CDR3. V was trimmed by 5 bases and J by 6 bases, leaving 17 bases between them. Germline V gene lookup returns CDR1 SGHTA and CDR2 FQGNSA. CDR3 nucleotide sequence: TGTGCCAGCAGCAAACGACTAGGTTCTCCCAATGAGCAGTTCTTC. It translates to CASSKRLGSPNEQFF.

This chain uses TRBV4-1 with TRBJ2-5; tentative D call: TRBD1 (5 bases). This CDR3 comprises 15 residues. V was clipped by 4 bases and J by 2 bases, with 14 bases between them. Germline V gene lookup returns CDR1 MGHRA and CDR2 YSYEKL. CDR3 sequence reads: CASSRTGQIQETQYF. CDR3 DNA: TGCGCCAGCAGCCGAACAGGACAAATACAAGAGACCCAGTACTTC.

The chain combines TRBV15 with TRBJ2-7; 7 nucleotides line up with TRBD1. The V and J ends lost 0 bases and 1 base, in that order; junction bases with no gene match: 0. CDR3 size: 14 residues. Germline V lookup: CDR1 LNHNV, CDR2 YYDKDF (reference sequence). The CDR3 nucleotides are TGTGCCACCAGCAGAGAGACAGGGTCCTACGAGCAGTACTTC. Its protein product is CATSRETGSYEQYF.

The rearrangement links TRBV5-6 to TRBJ2-5; 10 nucleotides align to TRBD2. J gave up 4 bases and V 4 bases, and 7 bases lay outside the gene matches. CDR1 and CDR2 (germline): SGHDT, YYEEEE. The CDR3 sequence is 15 residues long. The CDR3 is CASSTLAGVRETQYF. In DNA, the CDR3 is TGTGCCAGCAGCACCCTAGCGGGGGTCCGAGAGACCCAGTACTTC.

The chain employs TRBV6-5 and TRBJ1-2; D not certain. Germline CDR1 and CDR2: MNHEY and SVGAGI. This CDR3 is 12 amino acids long. The V and J ends lost 2 bases and 8 bases respectively, with 9 bases between them. CDR3 DNA sequence: TGTGCCAGCAGTTACGAGGGTTCGGGCTACACCTTC. This sequence encodes CASSYEGSGYTF.

The chain joins TRBV6-2 or TRBV6-3 to TRBJ1-1, with D possibly TRBD1 on 6 matching bases. CDR3 length: 15 residues. Per germline, CDR1 MNHEY and CDR2 SVGEGT. V lost 5 bases, J lost 4 bases, and 17 bases lay in between. CDR3 loop: CASSHLRQALTEAFF. The DNA of the CDR3 is TGTGCCAGCAGTCACCTTCGACAGGCCCTCACTGAAGCTTTCTTT.

V and J are TRBV7-9 and TRBJ1-1, with a possible D match to TRBD1 (5 bases). There are 13 residues in the CDR3. Germline CDR1 is SEHNR and CDR2 is FQNEAQ (reference sequence). Trimming took off 5 bases at V and 5 bases at J, with 12 bases between the two ends. The CDR3: CASSTQGGTEAFF. The CDR3 nucleotides are TGTGCCAGCAGCACCCAGGGAGGTACTGAAGCTTTCTTT.

This chain links TRBV6-5 with TRBJ1-1; D call uncertain. Trimming pared 9 bases from V and 5 bases from J, leaving 10 bases between. This CDR3 is 11 amino acids long. Germline V lookup: CDR1 MNHEY, CDR2 SVGAGI. The CDR3 nucleotides read TGTGCCAGTTCAGGTGGAACTGAAGCTTTCTTT. It specifies CASSGGTEAFF.

A few counts support this clone. V and J are TRBV7-2 and TRBJ2-7; TRBD1 aligns across 8 bases. V trimming: 4 bases; J trimming: 2 bases; junction bases outside the gene matches: 7. The length of the CDR3 is 15 residues. The germline gives CDR1 SGHTA, CDR2 FQGNSA. The DNA of the CDR3 is TGTGCCAGCAGCTCCCGTCCGGGACAGGCCTACGAGCAGTACTTC. Translation: CASSSRPGQAYEQYF.